This T cell receptor beta chain stems from a study of CD8 T cells in Susac syndrome (dated by TCRdb to between 2019 and 2020). Notes on the research overall: The study used repertoire sequencing to test whether antigen drove CD8+ T cell activation and differentiation in Susac syndrome.

RNA was extracted with the RNeasy kit and about 0.5 to 1 ug was reverse transcribed using random hexamers. TCR beta CDR3 regions were amplified with the immunoSEQ multiplex PCR assay covering 54 Vbeta and 13 Jbeta segments. PCR amplification bias was corrected using a synthetic template baseline for primer optimization and computational correction. The authors' analysis ran thus. Reads were annotated to V, D and J genes according to IMGT and were analyzed with immunoSEQ Analyzer, with only productive sequences retained. Clonality was computed as one minus Shannon entropy normalized by log2 of the number of productive unique sequences. For each patient and control, public and private clones were evaluated among the 100 most prevalent clones. A clone was defined as Susac-specific if it was absent from the healthy and MS cohorts, from 1052 published viral clones and from other ImmuneACCESS disease sequences. TCRdb reran the public reads through fastp at Q25 and MiXCR, keeping productive beta chains. Rows merge per CDR3 protein into single entries with the most common DNA and genes. TCRdb, rather than the study authors, made the V and J calls. The sample table holds about 120,000 distinct CDR3 sequences, of which 80% to 95% were seen once. The ten largest clones take up more than 0.13% of the sample.

Peripheral blood CD8+ and CD4+ T cells from healthy donors, Susac syndrome patients and multiple sclerosis patients were profiled using high-throughput TCR beta sequencing. Healthy donors were age- and sex-matched controls. CD8+ TEMRA cells were enriched by FACS, while bulk CD8+ and CD4+ T cells were purified by magnetic negative isolation. Blood was collected in EDTA tubes and processed within 24 hours, with PBMCs isolated through density gradient centrifugation. PBMCs intended for TCR sequencing were cryopreserved in liquid nitrogen and were subsequently thawed in a 37 degrees C water bath. A purity of at least 90% was achieved for sorted or isolated CD4+, CD8+ and CD8+ TEMRA cells. What the work shows at the level of the full study, not this receptor alone: The TCR sequencing and HLA analysis was acknowledged to have included a relatively small number of individuals.

Germline trimming amounts to 4 bases on V and 8 bases on J, with 6 as the count of junction bases outside the gene matches. CDR1 and CDR2, looked up from the germline V gene, are SGHRS and YFSETQ. CDR3 length: 14 amino acids, cysteine to phenylalanine. Here the CDR3 DNA is all that survives: 42 bases in frame from base 1. Concerning this clonotype: It lacks a known antigen. Base-call qualities are not available, and no considerably larger clone is one nucleotide away.

The receptor chain draws on TRBV5-1 and TRBJ2-3, with 11 bases in between that match TRBD2. This clonotype was obtained from a human donor in good health. Sequencing was performed on CD4+ T cells from PBMCs. The nucleotide sequence is given as TGCGCCAGCAGCCCAGGGACTAGCGGTGGTACGCAGTATTTT. It translates to CASSPGTSGGTQYF.